The 13 T cell receptor beta chains listed next were all sequenced from one sample in a study of blood T cell repertoires in COVID-19. Data came from immunoSEQ multiplex PCR; TCRdb stores just in-frame clones and leaves some out. The sample has roughly 190,000 clones, 75% to 85% seen once. The sample consisted of peripheral blood. The receptors derive from a woman aged 40 to 55 with COVID-19, enrolled during active disease.

The genes are TRBV3-1 (or the pseudogene TRBV3-2) and TRBJ2-7; a weak D match, TRBD2 (6 bases). Germline loops: CDR1 LGHDT, CDR2 YNNKEL (reference sequence). Trimming removed 1 base from V and 2 bases from J, with 12 bases in between. This CDR3 has 15 amino acids. This chain's CDR3 is CASSQVTSITYEQYF. The CDR3 DNA sequence: TGTGCCAGCAGCCAAGTTACTAGCATTACCTACGAGCAGTACTTC.

The chain combines TRBV7-9 with TRBJ1-3; D remains unclear. The CDR3 runs to 15 residues. Deletions cut 6 bases from V and 1 base from J, with 13 bases between. Looked up from germline, CDR1 is SEHNR and CDR2 is FQNEAQ (reference sequence). In DNA form, the CDR3 reads TGTGCCAGCAGTTTCAGTCTTTTTTCTGGAAACACCATATATTTT. This translates into CASSFSLFSGNTIYF.

The chain links TRBV28 to TRBJ1-4; D gene unclear. Germline values: CDR1 MDHEN, CDR2 SYDVKM. Trimming took off 4 bases at V and 8 bases at J, with 17 bases between the two ends. The CDR3 is 15 residues long. The CDR3 sequence: CASSSPVPGEEKLFF. The CDR3 region has the DNA TGTGCCAGCAGTTCCCCCGTCCCGGGTGAGGAAAAACTGTTTTTT.

The rearrangement uses TRBV18 and TRBJ2-7, with D perhaps TRBD1 (6 bases). CDR3 size: 13 residues. The V gene lost 8 bases and the J gene lost 1 base, with 12 bases spanning the gap. Germline V CDR1 and CDR2: KGHSH, LQKENI. This CDR3 reads CASHSDRSYEQYF. The DNA for the CDR3 is TGTGCCAGCCACTCCGACAGGTCCTACGAGCAGTACTTC.

This clone was seen a single time. V and J are TRBV12-3 or TRBV12-4 and TRBJ2-5, with 7 nucleotides matching TRBD1. Trimming at V came to 6 bases and at J to 7 bases, leaving 5 bases not matched to a gene. The CDR3 is made up of 12 amino acids. CDR3 loop: CASSSDRRTQYF. The CDR3 nucleotides read TGTGCCAGCAGCTCGGACAGGCGGACCCAGTACTTC.

The chain uses TRBV28 and TRBJ1-5; 8 nucleotides align to TRBD1. The CDR3 is 15 residues long. Per the germline V gene, CDR1 is MDHEN and CDR2 is SYDVKM. Unmatched junction bases numbered 8, after V lost 10 bases and J lost 0 bases. CDR3 protein: CATSTGVFSNQPQHF. CDR3 nucleotides: TGTGCCACCTCGACAGGGGTCTTTAGCAATCAGCCCCAGCATTTT.

Only one count was recorded for this clone. This chain joins TRBV19 and TRBJ2-7; the D gene is possibly TRBD1 (6 bases). This CDR3 region has 17 residues. The V end was cut by 1 base, the J end by 1 base, with 17 bases between. Germline V gives CDR1 LNHDA, CDR2 SQIVND (reference sequence). The CDR3, as DNA: TGTGCCAGTAGTATAGCCTCCGGGACACTAATTTCCTACGAGCAGTACTTC. Amino acid sequence: CASSIASGTLISYEQYF.

V gene TRBV2 combines with J gene TRBJ1-3, with 7 positions matching TRBD1. Germline CDR1 reads SNHLY; CDR2 reads FYNNEI. After removal of 7 bases from V and 1 base from J, the junction contained 13 bases not matched to a gene. The CDR3 runs 17 residues. The CDR3 coding sequence is TGTGCCAGCACCGAACTAGGAGGGGGCTTGTCTGGAAACACCATATATTTT. Translation gives CASTELGGGLSGNTIYF. The complete variable domain, with remaining parts taken from reference TRBV2 and TRBJ1-3, reads EPEVTQTPSHQVTQMGQEVILRCVPISNHLYFYWYRQILGQKVEFLVSFYNNEISEKSEIFDDQFSVERPDGSNFTLKIRSTKLEDSAMYFCASTELGGGLSGNTIYFGEGSWLTVV.

This chain links TRBV27 with TRBJ2-4; D is possibly TRBD2 (6 bases). The germline V and J ends were trimmed by 6 bases and 9 bases, with 15 bases remaining between them. Germline CDR1 and CDR2: MNHEY and SMNVEV (reference sequence). This CDR3 is built from 13 residues. CDR3 loop: CASSSHWGGIQYF. The CDR3 nucleotides read TGTGCCAGCAGCTCACACTGGGGAGGCATTCAGTACTTC.

This clone was found once. V usage is TRBV3-1 (or the pseudogene TRBV3-2) and J usage is TRBJ1-2; the D gene is possibly TRBD1 (5 bases). V lost 0 bases and J lost 5, with 22 bases in between. Germline V gene lookup returns CDR1 LGHDT and CDR2 YNNKEL (reference sequence). The CDR3 is 18 amino acids. CDR3 DNA sequence: TGTGCCAGCAGCCAAGATCTTGGCGTAGGGGAAGGAGGGTATGGCTACACCTTC. Encoded protein: CASSQDLGVGEGGYGYTF.

This clone came up a few times. CDR3 DNA sequence: TGTGCCAGTCTCAACAGGGTCAACACTGAAGCTTTCTTT. This sequence encodes CASLNRVNTEAFF. This sequence joins TRBV19 and TRBJ1-1; a possible D gene is TRBD1 (6 bases). Trimming removed 8 bases from V and 2 bases from J, with 12 bases in between. The CDR3 contains 13 residues. The germline V gene encodes CDR1 LNHDA and CDR2 SQIVND (reference sequence). The full variable domain, its missing parts supplied by reference TRBV19 and TRBJ1-1, is DGGITQSPKYLFRKEGQNVTLSCEQNLNHDAMYWYRQDPGQGLRLIYYSQIVNDFQKGDIAEGYSVSREKKESFPLTVTSAQKNPTAFYLCASLNRVNTEAFFGQGTRLTVV.

The V gene is TRBV6-6, the J gene TRBJ2-7, with 14 bases lining up with TRBD2. Germline V gene data show CDR1 as MNHNY and CDR2 as SVGAGI (reference sequence). The CDR3 extends over 16 amino acids. Losses at the gene ends were 6 bases for V and 3 bases for J; bases not matched to a gene: 7. The CDR3 bases are TGTGCCAGCAGCACCGGGACTAGCGGGAGAGGCTACGAGCAGTACTTC. This codes for CASSTGTSGRGYEQYF.

The chain couples TRBV5-5 to TRBJ2-3; TRBD2 agrees at 11 bases. After removal of 3 bases from V and 5 bases from J, the junction contained 8 bases not matched to a gene. In germline, CDR1 is SGHKS, CDR2 YYEKEE (reference sequence). The CDR3 loop spans 16 amino acids. DNA for the CDR3: TGTGCCAGCAGCTCGGTACTAGCGGGAGAAAGAGATACGCAGTATTTT. It translates to CASSSVLAGERDTQYF.